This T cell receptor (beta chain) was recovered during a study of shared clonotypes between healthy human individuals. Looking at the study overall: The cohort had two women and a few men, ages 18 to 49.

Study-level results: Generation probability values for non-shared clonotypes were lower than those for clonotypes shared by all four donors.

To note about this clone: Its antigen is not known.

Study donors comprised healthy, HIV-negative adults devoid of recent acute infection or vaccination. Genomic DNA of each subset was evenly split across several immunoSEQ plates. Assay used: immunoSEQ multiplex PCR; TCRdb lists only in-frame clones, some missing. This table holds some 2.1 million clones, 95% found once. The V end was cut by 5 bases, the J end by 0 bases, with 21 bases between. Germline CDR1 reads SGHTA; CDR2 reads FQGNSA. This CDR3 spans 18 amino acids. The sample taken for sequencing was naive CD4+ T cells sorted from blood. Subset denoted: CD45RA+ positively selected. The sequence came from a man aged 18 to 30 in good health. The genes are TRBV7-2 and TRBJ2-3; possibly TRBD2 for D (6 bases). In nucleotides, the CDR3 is TGTGCCAGCAGCCTTACCCCACGAGGACTATTGAGCACAGATACGCAGTATTTT. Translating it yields CASSLTPRGLLSTDTQYF.